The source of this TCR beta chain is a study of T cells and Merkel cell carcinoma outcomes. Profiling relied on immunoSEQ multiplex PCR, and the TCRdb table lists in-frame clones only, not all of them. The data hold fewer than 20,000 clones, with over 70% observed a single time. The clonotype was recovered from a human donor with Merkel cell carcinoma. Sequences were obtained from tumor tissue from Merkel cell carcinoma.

The CDR3 sequence is CASSSGRQGLNTEAFF. The DNA of the CDR3 is TGTGCCAGCAGCTCCGGAAGACAGGGACTGAACACTGAAGCTTTCTTT. The genes are TRBV7-8 and TRBJ1-1, with TRBD1 matching 7 bases. In germline, CDR1 is SGHVS, CDR2 FQNEAQ. V dropped 4 bases and J dropped 0; count of bases not matched to a gene: 8. There are 16 residues in the CDR3. Filled out from reference TRBV7-8 and TRBJ1-1, the complete variable domain reads GAGVSQSPRYKVAKRGQDVALRCDPISGHVSLFWYQQALGQGPEFLTYFQNEAQLDKSGLPSDRFFAERPEGSVSTLKIQRTQQEDSAVYLCASSSGRQGLNTEAFFGQGTRLTVV.